Shown below are 3 T cell receptor beta chains from a single sample sequenced in a study of T cells after yellow fever vaccination. TCRdb recomputed calls from the 5' RACE reads with MiXCR, one row per CDR3 protein. The profile shows 300,000 to 400,000 distinct CDR3 sequences, about an eighth of them singletons. This specimen was CD4+ T cells sorted from PBMCs, taken 15 days after the yellow fever booster vaccination. These receptors came from a man aged 18 to 35 who received the YFV17D yellow fever vaccine.

This clonotype occurred many times. The chain links TRBV5-1 to TRBJ2-3; D possibly corresponds to TRBD1 (5 bases). V lost 3 bases and J lost 0, with 14 bases in between. CDR1 is SGHRS, CDR2 YFSETQ, per germline. The CDR3 runs 16 residues. The CDR3 here is CASSSSGYRSTDTQYF. The CDR3 coding sequence is TGCGCCAGCAGCTCGTCAGGGTATAGGAGCACAGATACGCAGTATTTT.

This clonotype was observed a few times. The J gene is TRBJ1-2, the V gene TRBV20-1, with no clear D. V lost 0 bases, J lost 4 bases, and 9 bases lay in between. This CDR3 spans 13 amino acids. CDR1 DFQATT and CDR2 SNEGSKA come from the germline V gene (reference sequence). CDR3 nucleotides: TGCAGTGCTAGAGATTTGGGGTCCTATGGCTACACCTTC. This encodes CSARDLGSYGYTF.

This clonotype was recorded many times. CDR3 DNA sequence: TGTGCCAGCAGCTTATTAGGGGGGAACACTGAAGCTTTCTTT. Translation gives CASSLLGGNTEAFF. The chain links TRBV3-1 to TRBJ1-1; perhaps TRBD1 as D (6 bases). The germline gives CDR1 LGHDT, CDR2 YNNKEL (reference sequence). This CDR3 is 14 amino acids long. The V and J ends lost 5 bases and 1 base respectively, with 11 bases between them. Variable domain in full (rest from reference TRBV3-1 and TRBJ1-1): DTAVSQTPKYLVTQMGNDKSIKCEQNLGHDTMYWYKQDSKKFLKIMFSYNNKELIINETVPNRFSPKSPDKAHLNLHINSLELGDSAVYFCASSLLGGNTEAFFGQGTRLTVV.